The 5 T cell receptor beta chains presented below share a single source sample, sequenced in a study of T cells in Graves' hyperthyroidism and ophthalmopathy. Amplified TCR beta CDR3 regions came from RNA transcripts. RT-PCR in the first round (using the HTBI primer set) targeted the TCR CDR3. TCRdb re-derived calls from the multiplex PCR reads in MiXCR, one entry per CDR3 protein. The profile shows approximately 740,000 distinct CDR3 sequences, 12% to 15% of them singletons. The specimen sequenced was blood. The receptors come from a woman aged 18-35 years with Graves' hyperthyroidism.

The chain recombines TRBV29-1 with TRBJ2-5; no definite D call. Trimming stripped 6 bases from V and 5 bases from J, with 22 bases between. The CDR3 covers 15 residues. Germline loops: CDR1 SQVTM, CDR2 ANQGSEA. CDR3 in DNA: TGCAGCGTCAAAGACCAAATTTGGGTCCAGGAGACCCAGTACTTC. Its protein product is CSVKDQIWVQETQYF.

This clonotype was counted many times. The chain couples TRBV2 to TRBJ2-5; D call uncertain. V lost 0 bases and J lost 2, with 10 bases in between. Germline V lookup: CDR1 SNHLY, CDR2 FYNNEI. CDR3 size: 15 residues. CDR3 DNA: TGTGCCAGCAGTGAAGCCCCTACAAATCAAGAGACCCAGTACTTC. Protein: CASSEAPTNQETQYF. The full variable domain, rest sourced from reference TRBV2 and TRBJ2-5, is EPEVTQTPSHQVTQMGQEVILRCVPISNHLYFYWYRQILGQKVEFLVSFYNNEISEKSEIFDDQFSVERPDGSNFTLKIRSTKLEDSAMYFCASSEAPTNQETQYFGPGTRLLVL.

The chain couples TRBV20-1 to TRBJ2-2; 9 bases agree with TRBD2. The J segment lost 0 bases and the V segment lost 0 bases, leaving 2 bases of the junction unmatched. This CDR3 has 16 residues. Germline V gene data show CDR1 as DFQATT and CDR2 as SNEGSKA (reference sequence). The CDR3 DNA follows: TGCAGTGCTAGAGACGTAGCGGGAGCGAACACCGGGGAGCTGTTTTTT. Protein: CSARDVAGANTGELFF.

This clonotype was recorded many times. This chain joins TRBV6-1 and TRBJ2-7; D unresolved. Germline assignment: CDR1 MNHNS and CDR2 SASEGT. CDR3 length equals 14 residues. Trimming stripped 2 bases from V and 3 bases from J, with 11 bases between. CDR3 sequence reads: CASSELAWRYEQYF. CDR3 sequence (DNA): TGTGCCAGCAGTGAACTGGCATGGCGCTACGAGCAGTACTTC.

Ten or more counts support this clonotype. The genes are TRBV18 and TRBJ2-5, with TRBD1 matching over 11 bases. V was pared by 2 bases and J by 3 bases, with 2 bases of the junction left unmatched. The CDR3 loop spans 15 amino acids. The germline V gene has CDR1 KGHSH and CDR2 LQKENI. CDR3 loop: CASSPGTGGEETQYF. The CDR3 nucleotides are TGTGCCAGCTCACCAGGGACAGGGGGAGAAGAGACCCAGTACTTC.